This is a list of T cell receptor beta chains from one sample in a study of blood T cell repertoires in COVID-19. Assay used: immunoSEQ multiplex PCR; TCRdb lists only in-frame clones, some missing. The sample has about 220,000 clones, about 91% seen once. The specimen sequenced was PBMCs or T cells enriched from blood (not recorded which). The source of these receptors is a woman aged 40-49 years with acute COVID-19. The CDR3 runs from the conserved cysteine through the conserved F or W. D genes are given only for firm matches. Expanded clones are given a class, and other clones once, few, many or no size at all.

J gene	CDR3 length	V gene	D gene	clone size	CDR3 DNA	CDR3 protein
TRBJ1-6	14	TRBV6-5	TRBD1	NA	TGTGCCAGCAATACAGGGGGCTATAATTCACCCCTCCACTTT	CASNTGGYNSPLHF
TRBJ2-7	16	TRBV6-5	NA	NA	TGTGCCAGCAGTTACTCGACAGGACAGAGCTCCTACGAGCAGTACTTC	CASSYSTGQSSYEQYF
TRBJ1-5	15	TRBV9	TRBD1	NA	TGTGCCAGCAGCGTAGAGACAGGGGTTGGTCAGCCCCAGCATTTT	CASSVETGVGQPQHF
TRBJ2-5	15	TRBV4-1	TRBD2	NA	TGCGCCAGCAGCCAATTCGGCGGGAGTGGAGAGACCCAGTACTTC	CASSQFGGSGETQYF
TRBJ2-1	15	TRBV11-3	TRBD2	NA	TGTGCCAGCAGCTTAAGCGGGGCCTTCTACAATGAGCAGTTCTTC	CASSLSGAFYNEQFF
TRBJ1-1	15	TRBV18	NA	NA	TGTGCCAGCTCACCCATGACAGTTGACAACACTGAAGCTTTCTTT	CASSPMTVDNTEAFF
TRBJ2-3	13	TRBV6-5	NA	NA	TGTGCCAGCAGTAGGAGGCTGACAGATACGCAGTATTTT	CASSRRLTDTQYF
TRBJ1-6	14	TRBV18	NA	NA	TGTGCCAGCTCACCGACAGTGGAAAATTCACCCCTCCACTTT	CASSPTVENSPLHF
TRBJ2-1	17	TRBV7-8	TRBD2	NA	TGTGCCAGCAGCTGGGGACTAGCATCCGGGGCCTACAATGAGCAGTTCTTC	CASSWGLASGAYNEQFF
TRBJ1-1	14	TRBV4-1	NA	NA	TGCGCCAGCAGCCAAGTAGCCTTCGGCACTGAAGCTTTCTTT	CASSQVAFGTEAFF
TRBJ2-3	17	TRBV4-3	NA	NA	TGCGCCAGCAGCCAAGATACAAGACGGGGGATCACAGATACGCAGTATTTT	CASSQDTRRGITDTQYF
TRBJ1-5	17	TRBV7-2	NA	NA	TGTGCCAGCAGCGTATTTACGGGTTTTCGTGGCAATCAGCCCCAGCATTTT	CASSVFTGFRGNQPQHF
TRBJ1-4	14	TRBV2	TRBD1	NA	TGTGCCAGCAGTTTTCGGGACAGGGGTGAAAAACTGTTTTTT	CASSFRDRGEKLFF
TRBJ2-2	15	TRBV10-3	NA	NA	TGTGCCACCCGGTTTAATAGTGGGAACACCGGGGAGCTGTTTTTT	CATRFNSGNTGELFF
TRBJ1-2	15	TRBV19	NA	NA	TGTGCGGTAAGGGGGACGGACACCGCCAACTATGGCTACACCTTC	CAVRGTDTANYGYTF
TRBJ1-2	16	TRBV2	NA	NA	TGTGCCAGCAGTGTGGCCCGCAGGGCAATCGACTATGGCTACACCTTC	CASSVARRAIDYGYTF
TRBJ2-1	15	TRBV7-2	TRBD1	NA	TGTGCCAGCAGCTTCGACAGGGACCCTTACAATGAGCAGTTCTTC	CASSFDRDPYNEQFF
TRBJ2-1	14	TRBV7-8	TRBD1	NA	TGTGCCAGCAGCTTAAGACAGGGGGGTAATGAGCAGTTCTTC	CASSLRQGGNEQFF
TRBJ1-3	20	TRBV7-8	TRBD1	NA	TGTGCCAGCAGCCGAGGGGAGCAGGGGGCGAATCGTGTCATGGGAAACACCATATATTTT	CASSRGEQGANRVMGNTIYF
TRBJ1-5	13	TRBV30	TRBD1	once	TGTGCCTGGGGGGGACAGTCCATCCAGCCCCAGCATTTT	CAWGGQSIQPQHF
TRBJ1-2	12	TRBV2	NA	NA	TGTGCCAGCACGGGTATTAACTATGGCTACACCTTC	CASTGINYGYTF
TRBJ1-6	13	TRBV5-6	TRBD1	NA	TGTGCCAGCAGCTTTGCAGGGGGGTCACCCCTCCACTTT	CASSFAGGSPLHF
TRBJ2-7	14	TRBV11-2	TRBD1	NA	TGTGCCAGCAGCTTGGGACAGGGAGTTTTCGAGCAGTACTTC	CASSLGQGVFEQYF
TRBJ1-1	16	TRBV7-9	NA	NA	TGTGCCAGCAGCTCCTACAGGGTTCCAATGAACACTGAAGCTTTCTTT	CASSSYRVPMNTEAFF
TRBJ2-2	14	TRBV2	TRBD1	NA	TGTGCCAGCAGTTACAGGGGGCGGCCCGGGGAGCTGTTTTTT	CASSYRGRPGELFF
TRBJ1-6	15	TRBV4-1	NA	NA	TGCGCCAGCAGGGAGGAGGGGCTGATTAATTCACCCCTCCACTTT	CASREEGLINSPLHF
TRBJ1-4	15	TRBV4-3	NA	once	TGCGCCAGCAGCCACCAGGACTCGGGCTTAGGGAAACTGTTTTTT	CASSHQDSGLGKLFF
TRBJ1-6	12	TRBV7-2	NA	NA	TGTGCCAGCAGCTTACGGTATTCACCCCTCCACTTT	CASSLRYSPLHF
TRBJ1-5	14	TRBV18	TRBD1	NA	TGTGCCAGCTCACGGGGAACAGGGGGCTGGGCCCAGCATTTT	CASSRGTGGWAQHF
TRBJ2-5	11	TRBV7-2	TRBD1	NA	TGTGCCAGCGAACGGACAGGGACCCAGTACTTC	CASERTGTQYF
TRBJ1-1	15	TRBV18	NA	once	TGTGCCAGCTCACCACCGGGCGGGCGGAACACTGAAGCTTTCTTT	CASSPPGGRNTEAFF
TRBJ1-1	14	TRBV5-1	NA	NA	TGCGCCAGCAGCCTGGATGGGCTGAACACTGAAGCTTTCTTT	CASSLDGLNTEAFF
TRBJ1-2	14	TRBV9	NA	once	TGTGCCAGCAGCGTAGAGGCCAGCCGCGGGGGCTACACCTTC	CASSVEASRGGYTF
TRBJ2-3	12	TRBV14	NA	NA	TGTGCCAGCAGCCAAGAAAGACTACCGCAGTATTTT	CASSQERLPQYF
TRBJ2-5	15	TRBV2	NA	NA	TGTGCCAGCAGTGAGGCCCGAACACATCAAGAGACCCAGTACTTC	CASSEARTHQETQYF
TRBJ1-5	13	TRBV12-3/TRBV12-4	NA	NA	TGTGCCAGCAGGGCAGATCTGAATCAGCCCCAGCATTTT	CASRADLNQPQHF
TRBJ2-5	14	TRBV5-1	TRBD1	once	TGCGCCAGCAGCTTGACAGGGGCGCAAGAGACCCAGTACTTC	CASSLTGAQETQYF
TRBJ1-1	15	TRBV7-9	TRBD1	NA	TGTGCCAGCAGCTTAGCAGGGGGCTACAACACTGAAGCTTTCTTT	CASSLAGGYNTEAFF
TRBJ1-4	14	TRBV30	NA	NA	TGTGCCTGGGGGCCGGGGAGGGTGGATGAAAAACTGTTTTTT	CAWGPGRVDEKLFF
TRBJ1-6	15	TRBV11-3	NA	once	TGTGCCAGCAGCTTAGATCTGGCTTCGAATTCACCCCTCCACTTT	CASSLDLASNSPLHF
TRBJ1-6	15	TRBV10-3	NA	NA	TGTGCCATCAGTGAGGCAGCGGAAGGACGTTCACCCCTCCACTTT	CAISEAAEGRSPLHF
TRBJ2-2	16	TRBV24-1	TRBD2	NA	TGTGCCACCAGTGACCCGACTAGCGGGAACACCGGGGAGCTGTTTTTT	CATSDPTSGNTGELFF
TRBJ1-2	14	TRBV24-1	NA	NA	TGTGCCACCAGTCCAGGATTCCCAAACTATGGCTACACCTTC	CATSPGFPNYGYTF
TRBJ1-3	13	TRBV19	TRBD1	NA	TGTGCCACACAAAGGGACAGGGGTCACACCATATATTTT	CATQRDRGHTIYF